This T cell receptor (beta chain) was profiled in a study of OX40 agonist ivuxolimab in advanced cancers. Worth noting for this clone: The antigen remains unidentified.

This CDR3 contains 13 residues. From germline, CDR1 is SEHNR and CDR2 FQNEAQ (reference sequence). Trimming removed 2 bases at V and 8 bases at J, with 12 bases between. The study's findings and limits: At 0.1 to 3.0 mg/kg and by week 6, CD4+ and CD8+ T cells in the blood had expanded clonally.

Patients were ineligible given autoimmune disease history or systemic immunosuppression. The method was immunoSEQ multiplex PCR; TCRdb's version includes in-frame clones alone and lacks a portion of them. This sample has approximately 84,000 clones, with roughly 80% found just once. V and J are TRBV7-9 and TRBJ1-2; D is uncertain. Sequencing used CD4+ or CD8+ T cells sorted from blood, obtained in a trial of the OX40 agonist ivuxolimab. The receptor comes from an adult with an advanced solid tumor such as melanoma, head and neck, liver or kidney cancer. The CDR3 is CASSLRAEGGYTF. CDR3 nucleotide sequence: TGTGCCAGCAGCTTACGGGCAGAGGGCGGCTACACCTTC.